The sequence of this T cell receptor (beta chain) was determined in a study of CD8 T cells in Susac syndrome. The CDR3 runs to 13 residues. Germline V gives CDR1 MNHEY, CDR2 SMNVEV (reference sequence). Unmatched junction bases numbered 8, after V lost 10 bases and J lost 2 bases. Reverse transcription of about 0.5 to 1 ug RNA used random hexamers. TCR beta CDR3 was amplified by immunoSEQ multiplex PCR. This amplification extended across 54 Vbeta and 13 Jbeta segments. TCRdb used MiXCR to reprocess the immunoSEQ multiplex PCR reads, holding one entry per CDR3 protein. The table includes about 18,000 distinct CDR3 sequences, around 95% detected once. Sequencing of TCR beta was performed on blood CD8+ and CD4+ T cells. FACS enriched CD8+ TEMRA cells, while bulk CD8+ and CD4+ were negatively isolated.

The sample taken for sequencing was CD8+ T cells from PBMCs. J is TRBJ2-7 and V is TRBV27; TRBD1 matches at 7 bases. This TCR was recovered from a human donor in good health. This CDR3 reads CATRGGQPYEQYF. The CDR3 DNA is TGTGCCACCCGAGGGGGCCAACCCTACGAGCAGTACTTC.